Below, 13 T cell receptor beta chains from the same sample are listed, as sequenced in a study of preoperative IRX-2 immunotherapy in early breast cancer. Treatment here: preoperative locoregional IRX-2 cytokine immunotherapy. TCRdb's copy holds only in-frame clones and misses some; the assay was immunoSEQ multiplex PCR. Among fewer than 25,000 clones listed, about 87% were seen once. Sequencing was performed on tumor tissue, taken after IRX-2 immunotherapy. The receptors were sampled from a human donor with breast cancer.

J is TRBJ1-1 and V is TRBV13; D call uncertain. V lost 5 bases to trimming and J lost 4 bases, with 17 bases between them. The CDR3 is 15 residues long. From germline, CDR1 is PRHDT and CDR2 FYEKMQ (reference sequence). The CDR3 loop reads CASSQTLNSFTEAFF. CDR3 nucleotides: TGTGCCAGCAGCCAAACGCTGAATAGTTTCACTGAAGCTTTCTTT.

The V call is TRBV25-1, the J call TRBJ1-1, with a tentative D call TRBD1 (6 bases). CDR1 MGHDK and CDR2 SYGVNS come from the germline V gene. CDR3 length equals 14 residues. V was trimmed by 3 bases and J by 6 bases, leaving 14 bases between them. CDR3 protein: CASSEGGKVSEAFF. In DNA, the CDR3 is TGTGCCAGCAGTGAGGGGGGCAAAGTATCTGAAGCTTTCTTT.

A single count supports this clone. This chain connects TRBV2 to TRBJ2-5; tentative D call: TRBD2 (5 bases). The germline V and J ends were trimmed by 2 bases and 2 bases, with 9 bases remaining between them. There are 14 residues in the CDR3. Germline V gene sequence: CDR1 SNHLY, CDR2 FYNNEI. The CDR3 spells CASSEQRRQETQYF. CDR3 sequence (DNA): TGTGCCAGCAGTGAACAGCGGAGACAAGAGACCCAGTACTTC.

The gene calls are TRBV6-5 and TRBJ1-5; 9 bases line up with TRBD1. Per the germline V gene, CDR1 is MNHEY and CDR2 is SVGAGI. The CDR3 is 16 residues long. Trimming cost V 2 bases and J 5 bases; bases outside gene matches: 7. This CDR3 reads CASSYDLGQGHQPQHF. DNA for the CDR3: TGTGCCAGCAGTTACGATTTGGGACAGGGACATCAGCCCCAGCATTTT.

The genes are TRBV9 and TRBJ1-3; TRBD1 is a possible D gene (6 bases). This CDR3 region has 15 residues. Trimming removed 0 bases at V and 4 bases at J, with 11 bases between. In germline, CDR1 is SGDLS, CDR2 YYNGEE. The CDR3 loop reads CASSVVGGSGNTIYF. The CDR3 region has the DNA TGTGCCAGCAGCGTAGTTGGGGGCAGCGGAAACACCATATATTTT.

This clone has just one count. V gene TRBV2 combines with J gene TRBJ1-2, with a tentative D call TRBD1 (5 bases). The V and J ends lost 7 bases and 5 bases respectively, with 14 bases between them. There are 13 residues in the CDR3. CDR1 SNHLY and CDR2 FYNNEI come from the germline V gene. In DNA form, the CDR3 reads TGTGCCAGCACCTCTCGGAGGGGATATGGCTACACCTTC. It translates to CASTSRRGYGYTF.

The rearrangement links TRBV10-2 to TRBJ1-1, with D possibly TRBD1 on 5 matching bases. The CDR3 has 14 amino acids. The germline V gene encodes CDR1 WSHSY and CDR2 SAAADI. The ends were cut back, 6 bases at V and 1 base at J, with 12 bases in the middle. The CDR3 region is CASRRGQENTEAFF. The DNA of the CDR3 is TGCGCCAGCAGGCGAGGACAAGAGAACACTGAAGCTTTCTTT.

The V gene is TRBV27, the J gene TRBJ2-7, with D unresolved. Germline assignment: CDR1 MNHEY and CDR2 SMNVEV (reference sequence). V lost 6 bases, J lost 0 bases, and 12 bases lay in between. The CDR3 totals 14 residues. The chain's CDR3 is CASSKDGRSYEQYF. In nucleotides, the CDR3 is TGTGCCAGCAGCAAAGACGGCCGCTCCTACGAGCAGTACTTC.

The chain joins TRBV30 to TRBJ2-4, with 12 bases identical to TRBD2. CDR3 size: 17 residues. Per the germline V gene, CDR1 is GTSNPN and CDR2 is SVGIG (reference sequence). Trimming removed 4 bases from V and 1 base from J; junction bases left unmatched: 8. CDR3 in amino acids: CAWTLAGGRAAKNIQYF. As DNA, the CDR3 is TGTGCCTGGACCCTAGCGGGGGGGCGGGCGGCCAAAAACATTCAGTACTTC.

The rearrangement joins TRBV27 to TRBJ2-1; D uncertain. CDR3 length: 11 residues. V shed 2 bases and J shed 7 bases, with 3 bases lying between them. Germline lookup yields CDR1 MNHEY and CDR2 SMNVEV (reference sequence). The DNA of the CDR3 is TGTGCCAGCAGTTTAAATAATGAGCAGTTCTTC. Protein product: CASSLNNEQFF.

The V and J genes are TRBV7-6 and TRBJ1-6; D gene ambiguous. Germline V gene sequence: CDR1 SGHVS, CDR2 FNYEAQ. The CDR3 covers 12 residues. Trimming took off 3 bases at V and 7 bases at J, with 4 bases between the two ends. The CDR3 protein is CASSFQNSPLHF. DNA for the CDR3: TGTGCCAGCAGCTTTCAGAATTCACCCCTCCACTTT. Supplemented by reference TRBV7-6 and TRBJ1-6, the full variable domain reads GAGVSQSPRYKVTKRGQDVALRCDPISGHVSLYWYRQALGQGPEFLTYFNYEAQQDKSGLPNDRFSAERPEGSISTLTIQRTEQRDSAMYRCASSFQNSPLHFGNGTRLTVT.

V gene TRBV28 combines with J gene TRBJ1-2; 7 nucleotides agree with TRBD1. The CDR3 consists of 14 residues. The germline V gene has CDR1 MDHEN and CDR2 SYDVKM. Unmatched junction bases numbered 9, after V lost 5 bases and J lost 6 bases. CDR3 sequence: CASSAPGTVDGYTF. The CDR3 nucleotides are TGTGCCAGCAGTGCCCCTGGGACAGTCGATGGCTACACCTTC.

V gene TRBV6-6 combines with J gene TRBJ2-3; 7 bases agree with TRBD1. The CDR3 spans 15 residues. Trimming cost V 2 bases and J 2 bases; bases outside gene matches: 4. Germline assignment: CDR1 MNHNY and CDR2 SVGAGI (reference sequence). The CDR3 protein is CASSYPGTDTDTQYF. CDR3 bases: TGTGCCAGCAGTTACCCGGGGACAGACACAGATACGCAGTATTTT.